The rows below give T cell receptor beta chains drawn from one sample of a study of technical replicates of blood from a few donors. Only in-frame clones appear in the TCRdb table, and some are missing; sequencing was by immunoSEQ multiplex PCR. The table lists about 84,000 clones, almost 98% of them singletons, with 0.15% to 0.2% in the top ten. Sequenced: T cells isolated from PBMCs. These receptors all stem from a human donor in good health. Each CDR3 is given with its conserved first and last residue. D genes are given only for firm matches. Rows may omit the clone size; those that give it use once, few, many or a size class.

D,V,size,J,CDR3,DNA
TRBD1,TRBV5-1,NA,TRBJ1-2,CASSATGAQVYGYTF,TGCGCCAGCAGCGCTACAGGGGCACAGGTTTATGGCTACACCTTC
NA,TRBV28,once,TRBJ1-1,CASSSGVTEAFF,TGTGCCAGCAGTTCCGGGGTCACTGAAGCTTTCTTT
NA,TRBV2,NA,TRBJ2-3,CASSDGATDTQYF,TGTGCCAGCAGTGATGGGGCGACAGATACGCAGTATTTT
TRBD2,TRBV15,NA,TRBJ2-1,CATSRPSGVVGEQFF,TGTGCCACCAGCAGACCTAGCGGGGTGGTCGGAGAGCAGTTCTTC
TRBD1,TRBV4-2,NA,TRBJ1-6,CASSQGNDDRGRSPLHF,TGTGCCAGCAGCCAAGGTAATGATGACAGGGGACGTTCACCCCTCCACTTT
TRBD1,TRBV27,NA,TRBJ1-1,CASSTRTGGRATEAFF,TGTGCCAGCAGTACTCGAACAGGGGGCAGGGCGACTGAAGCTTTCTTT
NA,TRBV2,NA,TRBJ2-7,CASTAGQIEQYF,TGTGCCAGCACGGCAGGACAGATCGAGCAGTACTTC
NA,TRBV27,NA,TRBJ2-7,CASSPTHRVLSYEQYF,TGTGCCAGCAGCCCCACTCACAGGGTCTTATCCTACGAGCAGTACTTC
NA,TRBV5-8,NA,TRBJ1-5,CASSLTRVSASNQPQHF,TGTGCCAGCAGCTTGACGAGGGTATCGGCTAGCAATCAGCCCCAGCATTTT
TRBD2,TRBV19,NA,TRBJ2-1,CASSIPAGSYNEQFF,TGTGCCAGTAGTATCCCAGCGGGATCCTACAATGAGCAGTTCTTC